Sequencing of this T cell receptor (beta chain) was carried out in a study of molecular identifiers for immune sequencing clone quantification. Notes on the study in general: Highly expanded clones may be undercounted when identical TCR molecules share barcodes.

Sorted naive CD8 T cells, about 17,000 to 1,000,000, were sequenced from 10%, 30% or 50% RNA. The authors gated naive CD8 T cells as CD8+CD4-CCR7+CD45RA+ for sorting. The germline V gene encodes CDR1 DFQATT and CDR2 SNEGSKA (reference sequence). CDR3 length: 14 amino acids. V trimming: 5 bases; J trimming: 3 bases; junction bases outside the gene matches: 9. Libraries of bulk TCR were made by previously described methods (with listed TCR primers). TCRdb recomputed calls from the PCR reads with MiXCR, one row per CDR3 protein. This table has around 470,000 distinct CDR3 sequences, less than 30% appearing once. There are many counts of this clonotype. Its antigen remains unidentified.

The rearrangement uses TRBV20-1 and TRBJ2-7, with 8 bases lining up with TRBD1. The specimen was naive CD8+ T cells from blood, with Jurkat cell RNA spiked in. As to subset: FACS-sorted CD8+CD4-CCR7+CD45RA+ naive T cells. The origin of this receptor is a human donor in good health. Some libraries in this study had Jurkat cell RNA spiked in. CDR3 sequence reads: CSARPDRELYEQYF. In DNA, the CDR3 is TGCAGTGCTCGACCGGACAGGGAGCTCTACGAGCAGTACTTC.